A selection of T cell receptor beta chains follows, all from one sample in a study of T cells in localized non-small cell lung cancer. The method was immunoSEQ multiplex PCR; TCRdb's version includes in-frame clones alone and lacks a portion of them. The sample has roughly 1,200 clones; just over 14% are singletons. The source was normal lung tissue next to the tumor, collected before any cancer treatment. These receptors all come from an older male donor with stage I lung adenocarcinoma. Both conserved end residues are part of each CDR3. D genes are given only for firm matches. For some rows the clone size is stated as once, few or many, or as a class when expanded; others skip it.

J gene	D gene	clone size	V gene	CDR3 length	CDR3 protein	CDR3 DNA
TRBJ1-2	-	large	TRBV6-8	15	CASSPGAPGSYGYTF	TGTGCCAGCAGTCCCGGCGCGCCTGGAAGCTATGGCTACACCTTC
TRBJ1-2	-	-	TRBV28	18	CASSFPILRRPWGYGYTF	TGTGCCAGCAGTTTCCCAATTCTAAGACGGCCTTGGGGCTATGGCTACACCTTC
TRBJ2-5	-	few	TRBV5-1	14	CASSSGQQEETQYF	TGCGCCAGCAGCTCCGGACAGCAGGAAGAGACCCAGTACTTC
TRBJ2-4	-	medium-sized	TRBV11-3	15	CASSPRGLAKNIQYF	TGTGCCAGCAGCCCCCGGGGACTAGCCAAAAACATTCAGTACTTC
TRBJ1-3	-	few	TRBV28	18	CASSLGPSGGRSGNTIYF	TGTGCCAGCAGTTTGGGCCCCTCGGGCGGACGCTCTGGAAACACCATATATTTT
TRBJ1-5	-	-	TRBV19	11	CASSRGTLQHF	TGTGCCAGTAGTAGGGGGACCCTTCAACATTTT
TRBJ1-5	-	few	TRBV6-8	13	CASSWEDNQPQHF	TGTGCCAGCAGTTGGGAGGACAATCAGCCCCAGCATTTT
TRBJ1-5	-	medium-sized	TRBV9	14	CASVRDMGNQPQHF	TGTGCCAGCGTAAGGGACATGGGGAATCAGCCCCAGCATTTT
TRBJ2-5	-	few	TRBV5-1	15	CASSLAGFKAETQYF	TGCGCCAGCAGCTTGGCGGGGTTCAAGGCAGAGACCCAGTACTTC
TRBJ2-3	-	-	TRBV29-1	14	CSVEGGLSTDTQYF	TGCAGCGTTGAGGGGGGCTTAAGCACAGATACGCAGTATTTT
TRBJ2-7	-	-	TRBV19	13	CASSIGPYYEQYF	TGTGCCAGTAGTATTGGGCCTTACTACGAGCAGTACTTC
TRBJ2-1	-	few	TRBV28	12	CASSLTYNEQFF	TGTGCCAGCAGTTTAACCTACAATGAGCAGTTCTTC
TRBJ2-5	TRBD2	-	TRBV29-1	14	CSLSHAGRGETQYF	TGCAGCCTCTCGCATGCAGGGAGGGGAGAGACCCAGTACTTC
TRBJ1-6	-	few	TRBV11-3	14	CASSSRVPDSPLHF	TGTGCCAGCAGCTCCAGGGTCCCCGATTCACCCCTCCACTTT
TRBJ1-1	-	few	TRBV19	13	CASQPRVNTEAFF	TGTGCCAGCCAGCCTCGGGTCAACACTGAAGCTTTCTTT
TRBJ2-7	-	large	TRBV25-1	15	CASSEYIRGRYEQYF	TGTGCCAGCAGTGAATATATTCGGGGACGCTACGAGCAGTACTTC
TRBJ1-1	-	medium-sized	TRBV6-8	13	CASIGQRGVSAFF	TGTGCCAGCATCGGACAGAGGGGGGTCTCAGCTTTCTTT
TRBJ1-3	-	few	TRBV9	13	CASNEGSGNTIYF	TGTGCCAGCAATGAGGGGTCCGGAAACACCATATATTTT
TRBJ2-6	-	medium-sized	TRBV11-3	17	CASTFNLDPSGANVLTF	TGTGCCAGCACCTTTAATCTCGACCCCTCTGGGGCCAACGTCCTGACTTTC
TRBJ2-2	TRBD1	few	TRBV11-3	16	CASSSQGGSYTGELFF	TGTGCCAGCAGCTCACAGGGGGGTTCATACACCGGGGAGCTGTTTTTT
TRBJ1-4	-	few	TRBV6-8	15	CASSYGGATNEKLFF	TGTGCCAGCAGTTACGGGGGGGCAACTAATGAAAAACTGTTTTTT
TRBJ2-1	TRBD2	few	TRBV28	15	CASSFLAGAYNEQFF	TGTGCCAGCAGTTTCCTAGCGGGAGCCTACAATGAGCAGTTCTTC
TRBJ1-4	-	few	TRBV19	16	CASSIGAQGLGEKLFF	TGTGCCAGTAGTATAGGAGCACAGGGTTTAGGCGAAAAACTGTTTTTT
TRBJ1-5	-	medium-sized	TRBV6-8	16	CASRRESGNSNQPQHF	TGTGCCAGCCGACGGGAGTCGGGAAATAGCAATCAGCCCCAGCATTTT
TRBJ1-1	-	medium-sized	TRBV11-3	15	CASSPSPGQISEAFF	TGTGCCAGCAGCCCATCCCCCGGACAGATTTCTGAAGCTTTCTTT
TRBJ2-1	-	-	TRBV28	13	CASSSRLVNEQFF	TGTGCCAGCAGTTCCCGACTAGTGAATGAGCAGTTCTTC
TRBJ1-6	-	few	TRBV11-3	15	CASSFFDSRGSPLHF	TGTGCCAGCAGCTTTTTCGACAGCCGAGGATCACCCCTCCACTTT
TRBJ1-5	-	large	TRBV6-8	12	CASSSPGQPQHF	TGTGCCAGCAGTTCCCCCGGTCAGCCCCAGCATTTT
TRBJ1-5	-	few	TRBV6-8	13	CASSYFTLQPQHF	TGTGCCAGCAGTTACTTTACCCTTCAGCCCCAGCATTTT
TRBJ1-2	TRBD1	-	TRBV28	15	CASSRRDRVDYGYTF	TGTGCCAGCAGTCGCCGGGACAGGGTGGACTATGGCTACACCTTC
TRBJ2-3	-	medium-sized	TRBV11-3	18	CASSPSPGVQSVTDTQYF	TGTGCCAGCAGCCCCTCGCCGGGAGTGCAATCTGTCACAGATACGCAGTATTTT
TRBJ1-1	-	medium-sized	TRBV11-3	14	CASSYGQLNTEAFF	TGTGCCAGCAGCTACGGGCAACTGAACACTGAAGCTTTCTTT
TRBJ2-3	-	few	TRBV6-8	16	CASSLHGRGSTDTQYF	TGTGCCAGCAGTTTACACGGCCGAGGGAGCACAGATACGCAGTATTTT
TRBJ1-5	-	large	TRBV7-2	13	CASSSSGNQPQHF	TGTGCCAGCAGCTCGTCAGGGAATCAGCCCCAGCATTTT
TRBJ1-1	-	-	TRBV6-8	16	CASSYSTGPGGGEAFF	TGTGCCAGCAGTTACTCGACGGGGCCCGGGGGTGGTGAAGCTTTCTTT
TRBJ2-7	-	-	TRBV19	13	CASSRGQPNEQYF	TGTGCCAGTAGCCGCGGACAGCCAAACGAGCAGTACTTC
TRBJ1-1	-	few	TRBV19	12	CASSLTPFEAFF	TGTGCCAGTAGTTTGACGCCCTTTGAAGCTTTCTTT
TRBJ1-1	-	-	TRBV4-1	15	CASSLMVGGNTEAFF	TGCGCCAGCAGCCTAATGGTTGGGGGGAACACTGAAGCTTTCTTT
TRBJ2-7	-	-	TRBV18	13	CASSRTAQDEQYF	TGTGCCAGCTCAAGGACAGCTCAGGACGAGCAGTACTTC
TRBJ1-2	-	-	TRBV18	16	CASSPAIGQTNYGYTF	TGTGCCAGCTCACCAGCAATTGGACAGACCAACTATGGCTACACCTTC
TRBJ2-1	-	-	TRBV4-1	13	CASSQVWENEQFF	TGCGCCAGCAGCCAAGTTTGGGAAAATGAGCAGTTCTTC
TRBJ1-2	-	-	TRBV28	13	CASSSQGLYGYTF	TGTGCCAGCAGTTCACAGGGTCTCTATGGCTACACCTTC
TRBJ2-2	-	few	TRBV18	13	CASSTDFSGELFF	TGTGCCAGCTCGACGGACTTTTCGGGGGAGCTGTTTTTT
TRBJ1-2	-	few	TRBV6-8	12	CASSSQNYGYTF	TGTGCCAGCAGTTCGCAGAACTATGGCTACACCTTC
TRBJ2-1	-	-	TRBV6-1	14	CAISEGEEGNEQFF	TGTGCCATCAGTGAAGGGGAGGAGGGCAATGAGCAGTTCTTC
TRBJ1-6	-	large	TRBV6-8	18	CASSYSAAWGAGDSPLHF	TGTGCCAGCAGTTACTCGGCTGCGTGGGGCGCGGGGGATTCACCCCTCCACTTT
TRBJ2-2	-	few	TRBV9	16	CASSPGSGFATGELFF	TGTGCCAGCAGCCCGGGATCCGGGTTCGCTACCGGGGAGCTGTTTTTT
TRBJ2-1	TRBD2	few	TRBV11-3	16	CASSLGTSGAYNEQFF	TGTGCCAGCAGCTTGGGGACTAGCGGGGCCTACAATGAGCAGTTCTTC
TRBJ2-5	TRBD2	-	TRBV6-8	13	CASRRDYQETQYF	TGTGCCAGCAGGAGGGACTATCAAGAGACCCAGTACTTC
TRBJ2-2	TRBD1	few	TRBV11-3	16	CASSWQTGLGAGELFF	TGTGCCAGCAGCTGGCAGACAGGGCTTGGAGCCGGGGAGCTGTTTTTT
TRBJ1-2	-	few	TRBV11-3	14	CASSPMGTNYGYTF	TGTGCCAGCAGCCCTATGGGGACTAACTATGGCTACACCTTC
TRBJ1-5	-	few	TRBV10-3	14	CAISESGGEQPQHF	TGTGCCATCAGTGAGTCCGGGGGGGAGCAGCCCCAGCATTTT
TRBJ1-1	-	-	TRBV6-8	14	CASSPRQERAEAFF	TGTGCCAGCAGCCCACGACAGGAGCGGGCTGAAGCTTTCTTT
TRBJ2-7	-	few	TRBV6-8	14	CASSFPRQSGEQYF	TGTGCCAGCAGTTTCCCCCGGCAGTCGGGCGAGCAGTACTTC
TRBJ1-5	-	-	TRBV6-8	14	CASRPGPQSIAQHF	TGTGCCAGCAGACCCGGCCCCCAATCAATAGCCCAGCATTTT
TRBJ1-2	TRBD1	-	TRBV28	15	CASSFPSGGRYGYTF	TGTGCCAGCAGCTTCCCTTCAGGGGGCAGATATGGCTACACCTTC
TRBJ2-7	-	once	TRBV5-1	15	CASSITMPGPYEQYF	TGCGCCAGCAGCATCACTATGCCGGGGCCCTACGAGCAGTACTTC
TRBJ2-6	TRBD1	few	TRBV29-1	15	CSVGTGNDGANVLTF	TGCAGCGTTGGGACAGGGAATGATGGGGCCAACGTCCTGACTTTC
TRBJ2-2	TRBD1	few	TRBV5-1	14	CASSWTGNTGELFF	TGCGCCAGCAGCTGGACAGGGAACACCGGGGAGCTGTTTTTT
TRBJ1-1	TRBD1	few	TRBV19	13	CASKRQGDTEAFF	TGTGCCAGTAAAAGACAGGGGGACACTGAAGCTTTCTTT